One and the same sample provided the 21 T cell receptor beta chains below, sequenced in a study of blood T cells in healthy people across ages. A second PCR, run for about 7 to 11 cycles, used a sample-barcoded 5' primer plus a J-beta primer mix. TCRdb processed the 5' RACE reads anew with MiXCR; each CDR3 protein has one entry. Of about 780,000 distinct CDR3 sequences listed, about 46% are singletons. Sequenced sample: blood. Receptor source: a man older than 75 in good health.

This clonotype was detected only once. The chain joins TRBV4-1 to TRBJ2-4, with TRBD1 identical over 8 bases. V lost 2 bases to trimming and J lost 1 base; unmatched junction nucleotides: 13. CDR3 length: 19 residues. Germline-derived CDR1 and CDR2 are MGHRA and YSYEKL. This CDR3 is CASSQTGGSSGTAKNIQYF. The CDR3 nucleotides read TGCGCCAGCAGCCAAACAGGGGGAAGTTCTGGGACCGCCAAAAACATTCAGTACTTC.

V and J are TRBV28 and TRBJ2-5; D not resolved. CDR3 length: 16 residues. CDR1 is MDHEN and CDR2 is SYDVKM in the germline V gene. V was trimmed by 6 bases and J by 11 bases, leaving 28 bases between them. In DNA, the CDR3 is TGTGCCAGCAGAACCCGGGTAGGAAGAGTGTCTAATGAGCAGTACTTC. It translates to CASRTRVGRVSNEQYF.

This clonotype appeared a few times. The rearrangement joins TRBV4-1 to TRBJ2-4; 7 bases fit TRBD1. Germline assignment: CDR1 MGHRA and CDR2 YSYEKL. CDR3 length: 13 residues. After removal of 3 bases from V and 15 bases from J, the junction contained 11 bases not matched to a gene. The CDR3: CASSHDGTASRYF. In DNA form, the CDR3 reads TGCGCCAGCAGCCACGACGGGACAGCCTCGCGGTACTTC.

This chain uses TRBV27 with TRBJ1-2; 9 bases match TRBD1. The CDR3 spans 15 residues. The junction had 7 bases not matched to a gene; V was cut back by 4 bases and J by 4 bases. Germline CDR1 reads MNHEY; CDR2 reads SMNVEV (reference sequence). DNA for the CDR3: TGTGCCAGCAGTTCGCCGGGACAGGGACTCTATGGCTACACCTTC. As protein: CASSSPGQGLYGYTF.

The rearrangement joins TRBV19 to TRBJ2-1, with 9 bases that match TRBD1. The tail of the sequence fits TRBJ2-7 better, so the J call may be wrong. This CDR3 comprises 14 residues. The germline CDR1 and CDR2 sequences are LNHDA and SQIVND (reference sequence). This CDR3 is CASSIRQGGNEQYF. The CDR3 bases are TGTGCCAGTAGTATAAGACAGGGGGGAAATGAGCAGTACTTC.

As to this clonotype: An end of the junction does not agree with germline; a read error may underlie this. This sequence joins TRBV7-8 and TRBJ2-7, with 13 bases lining up with TRBD2. CDR1 SGHVS and CDR2 FQNEAQ come from the germline V gene. The CDR3 sequence is 18 residues long. The CDR3 here is CASSLVRLAGGPSNERYF. In DNA form, the CDR3 reads TGTGCCAGCAGCTTAGTAAGACTAGCGGGAGGTCCGTCCAACGAGCGGTACTTC.

About this clonotype itself: This could be a read error, since a much larger clone is one nucleotide away. The chain has TRBV9 and TRBJ2-7; D is possibly TRBD2 (5 bases). This CDR3 contains 14 residues. Germline CDR1 and CDR2: SGDLS and YYNGEE. CDR3 protein: CASGVEGGPYEQYF. The CDR3 DNA is TGTGCCAGCGGCGTAGAGGGCGGGCCCTACGAGCAGTACTTC.

The rearrangement uses TRBV7-3 and TRBJ2-5; TRBD2 aligns across 7 bases. The CDR3 contains 14 residues. Germline V gene data show CDR1 as SGHTA and CDR2 as FQGTGA. The trim removed 1 base at V and 11 bases at J, leaving 10 bases unmatched. CDR3 DNA sequence: TGTGCCAGCAGCTTAAAAGGCGGGAGCTATGAGCAGTACTTC. Its protein product is CASSLKGGSYEQYF.

The count of this clonotype is one. The rearrangement links TRBV5-1 to TRBJ2-7, with a weak D call TRBD2 (6 bases). V was pared by 3 bases and J by 1 base, with 23 bases between. CDR1 SGHRS and CDR2 YFSETQ come from the germline V gene. This CDR3 contains 18 residues. CDR3 in DNA: TGCGCCAGCAGCTCTTGGACCCCGATTCTAGCGCGATCCTACGAGCAGTACTTC. It yields the protein CASSSWTPILARSYEQYF.

This clonotype was detected only once. The V gene is TRBV5-1, the J gene TRBJ1-1; D gene ambiguous. The CDR3 consists of 15 residues. Trimming left V 0 bases short and J 0 bases short, with 9 bases between. Germline V lookup: CDR1 SGHRS, CDR2 YFSETQ. The CDR3 is CASSLGLPMNTEAFF. The CDR3 bases are TGCGCCAGCAGCTTGGGACTACCCATGAACACTGAAGCTTTCTTT.

This rearrangement joins TRBV6-2 or TRBV6-3 to TRBJ2-3; D gene ambiguous. In germline, CDR1 is MNHEY, CDR2 SVGEGT. The CDR3 is 14 amino acids. The V end was cut by 5 bases, the J end by 8 bases, with 17 bases between. The CDR3: CASSPSYGTGTQYF. The DNA for the CDR3 is TGTGCCAGCAGTCCGTCCTACGGAACGGGTACGCAGTATTTT.

This sequence joins TRBV3-1 and TRBJ2-7; 11 nucleotides line up with TRBD1. TRBJ2-5 matches the DNA end more closely, so the J call is doubtful. CDR1 is LGHDT, CDR2 YNNKEL, per germline (reference sequence). The CDR3 length is 15 residues. CDR3: CASALWTGGGETQYF. CDR3 nucleotides: TGTGCCAGCGCCCTATGGACAGGGGGCGGGGAGACCCAGTACTTC.

The rearrangement uses TRBV7-2 and TRBJ2-7; 7 positions match TRBD2. V lost 5 bases, J lost 4 bases, and 14 bases stayed unmatched. CDR1 is SGHTA and CDR2 is FQGNSA in the germline V gene. The CDR3 length is 16 residues. CDR3 in amino acids: CASSRRGGGSYYEQYF. DNA for the CDR3: TGTGCCAGCAGCCGACGTGGCGGCGGGAGCTATTACGAGCAGTACTTC.

This clonotype occurred a few times. The rearrangement uses TRBV25-1 and TRBJ1-2; a weak D match, TRBD1 (5 bases). Trimming took 1 base from V and 8 from J, leaving 11 bases between them. CDR3 length equals 13 residues. Germline-derived CDR1 and CDR2 are MGHDK and SYGVNS. CDR3 sequence reads: CASSESGRRGYTF. The CDR3, as DNA: TGTGCCAGCAGTGAATCGGGGCGCCGCGGCTACACCTTC.

The sample holds a few counts of this clonotype. The V and J genes are TRBV29-1 and TRBJ2-3, with 15 bases that match TRBD2. Germline loops: CDR1 SQVTM, CDR2 ANQGSEA. This CDR3 has 16 amino acids. The trim removed 7 bases at V and 0 bases at J, leaving 5 bases unmatched. The CDR3 bases are TGCAGCGCCGGACTAGCGGGAGGGCTAAGCACAGATACGCAGTATTTT. Its translation is CSAGLAGGLSTDTQYF.

This CDR3 reads CASSLGGAHITEAFF. DNA of the CDR3: TGTGCCAGCAGCTTAGGGGGGGCGCACATCACTGAAGCTTTCTTT. V usage is TRBV7-2 and J usage is TRBJ1-1, with D possibly TRBD1 on 6 matching bases. In germline, CDR1 is SGHTA, CDR2 FQGNSA. V lost 1 base and J lost 4, with 13 bases in between. This CDR3 contains 15 residues.

A remark on this clonotype: At one of its ends the junction is not consistent with the germline gene, which may arise from a read error. The DNA of the CDR3 is TGTGCTAGCAGCCAAGGGCACAAAGAGACCCAGTACTTC. This sequence encodes CASSQGHKETQYF. The rearrangement joins TRBV7-7 to TRBJ2-5; the D is unclear. Germline lookup yields CDR1 SSHAT and CDR2 FNYEAQ (reference sequence). This CDR3 spans 13 amino acids.

This chain uses TRBV6-2 or TRBV6-3 with TRBJ2-7; 9 bases fit TRBD1. CDR3 length: 17 amino acids. Germline assignment: CDR1 MNHEY and CDR2 SVGEGT. V was clipped by 6 bases and J by 0 bases; unmatched bases: 12. For the CDR3, the DNA is TGTGCCAGCAGAGTTTCTACAGGGGGCCTTTACTCCTACGAGCAGTACTTC. Protein sequence: CASRVSTGGLYSYEQYF.

This sequence joins TRBV20-1 and TRBJ2-1, with D perhaps matching TRBD1 (5 bases). Germline CDR1 and CDR2: DFQATT and SNEGSKA (reference sequence). The V end was cut by 3 bases, the J end by 14 bases, with 17 bases between. The CDR3 spans 12 residues. The chain's CDR3 is CSASQGTGIEFF. As DNA, the CDR3 is TGCAGTGCTAGCCAGGGAACGGGTATAGAGTTCTTC.

The V call is TRBV20-1, the J call TRBJ2-6; D is uncertain. This CDR3 region has 15 residues. Trimming took 5 bases from V and 4 from J, leaving 15 bases between them. Germline CDR1 reads DFQATT; CDR2 reads SNEGSKA (reference sequence). DNA for the CDR3: TGCAGTGCTCCTGGAGCCCGACCCGGGGCCAACGTCCTGACTTTC. Translated, it gives CSAPGARPGANVLTF.

V and J are TRBV29-1 and TRBJ2-7; D not resolved. Trimming stripped 6 bases from V and 3 bases from J, with 15 bases between. There are 13 residues in the CDR3. Germline V CDR1 and CDR2: SQVTM, ANQGSEA. CDR3 in amino acids: CSVRRQESYEQYF. The CDR3 region has the DNA TGCAGCGTGAGGCGGCAGGAGAGCTACGAGCAGTACTTC.